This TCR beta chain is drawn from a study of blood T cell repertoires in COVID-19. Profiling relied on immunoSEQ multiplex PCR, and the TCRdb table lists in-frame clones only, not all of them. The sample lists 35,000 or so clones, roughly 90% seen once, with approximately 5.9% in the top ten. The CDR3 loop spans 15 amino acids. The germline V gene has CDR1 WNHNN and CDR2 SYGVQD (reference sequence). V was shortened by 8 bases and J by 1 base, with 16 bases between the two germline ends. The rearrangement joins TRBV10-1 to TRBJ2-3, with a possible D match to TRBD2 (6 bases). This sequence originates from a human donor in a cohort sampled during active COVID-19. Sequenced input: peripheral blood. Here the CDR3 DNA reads TGCGCCAGCCTTCGAAGGGAGGACCGCACAGATACGCAGTATTTT. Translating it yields CASLRREDRTDTQYF.